The 20 T cell receptor beta chains reported below all come from one sample, sequenced in a study of OX40 agonist ivuxolimab in advanced cancers. This table comes from immunoSEQ multiplex PCR, and its TCRdb copy is limited to in-frame clones, with some not included. Of under 55,000 clones listed, roughly 90% are singletons. The sequenced sample was CD4+ or CD8+ T cells sorted from blood, obtained in a trial of the OX40 agonist ivuxolimab. These receptors were taken from an adult with an advanced solid tumor such as melanoma, head and neck, liver or kidney cancer.

This clone occurred a few times. The chain joins TRBV5-8 to TRBJ1-4, with D uncertain. V was shortened by 6 bases and J by 10 bases, with 7 bases between the two germline ends. This CDR3 has 10 residues. The V gene's germline CDR1 is SGHTS and CDR2 YDEGEE. The CDR3 loop is CASTVGKLFF. The CDR3 DNA reads as TGTGCCAGCACTGTCGGAAAACTGTTTTTT.

This rearrangement joins TRBV7-9 to TRBJ1-1; 12 positions agree with TRBD1. V was pared by 5 bases and J by 11 bases, with 15 bases of the junction left unmatched. The CDR3 sequence is 16 residues long. The germline V gene encodes CDR1 SEHNR and CDR2 FQNEAQ (reference sequence). CDR3 sequence: CASSPGVGQGALEAFF. CDR3 in DNA: TGTGCCAGCAGCCCGGGGGTGGGACAGGGGGCTTTGGAGGCTTTCTTT.

The genes are TRBV7-9 and TRBJ1-2; D unclear. The CDR3 has 13 amino acids. Germline V lookup: CDR1 SEHNR, CDR2 FQNEAQ (reference sequence). The V and J ends lost 3 bases and 5 bases respectively, with 10 bases between them. The CDR3 region is CASSLGSTYGYTF. The CDR3 DNA reads as TGTGCCAGCAGCTTGGGGTCGACATATGGCTACACCTTC. Looking up the rest from reference TRBV7-9 and TRBJ1-2 gives the full variable domain: DTGVSQNPRHKITKRGQNVTFRCDPISEHNRLYWYRQTLGQGPEFLTYFQNEAQLEKSRLLSDRFSAERPKGSFSTLEIQRTEQGDSAMYLCASSLGSTYGYTFGSGTRLTVV.

The chain has TRBV7-9 and TRBJ1-2; unclear D gene. CDR1 and CDR2 (germline): SEHNR, FQNEAQ (reference sequence). Trimming removed 0 bases from V and 4 bases from J, with 9 bases in between. There are 14 residues in the CDR3. The CDR3 DNA is TGTGCCAGCAGCTTAGCCGGCGGACCCTATGGCTACACCTTC. Its protein product is CASSLAGGPYGYTF.

The chain is built from TRBV30 and TRBJ2-7; weak D call: TRBD2 (7 bases). The CDR3 has 15 amino acids. With 0 bases removed from V and 3 bases from J, the gap between germline ends came to 15 bases. Per germline, CDR1 GTSNPN and CDR2 SVGIG (reference sequence). CDR3 in DNA: TGTGCCTGGAGTGTAGGGACCGGGGGGCTCTACGAGCAGTACTTC. Residues: CAWSVGTGGLYEQYF.

V is TRBV27 and J is TRBJ2-1; TRBD2 agrees at 10 bases. Germline assignment: CDR1 MNHEY and CDR2 SMNVEV (reference sequence). V dropped 6 bases and J dropped 4; count of bases not matched to a gene: 3. The CDR3 spans 14 residues. CDR3: CASSNSGGYNEQFF. In DNA form, the CDR3 reads TGTGCCAGCAGCAATAGCGGGGGGTACAATGAGCAGTTCTTC.

This chain uses TRBV7-9 with TRBJ2-1, with TRBD1 matching 8 bases. The germline V gene encodes CDR1 SEHNR and CDR2 FQNEAQ (reference sequence). The CDR3 loop spans 14 amino acids. The ends lost 6 bases at V and 3 bases at J; junction bases unmatched: 4. CDR3 bases: TGTGCCAGCAGGGAGACAGGGGTCTACAATGAGCAGTTCTTC. Its translation is CASRETGVYNEQFF.

V gene TRBV7-8 combines with J gene TRBJ1-1; D possibly corresponds to TRBD1 (5 bases). Germline CDR1 reads SGHVS; CDR2 reads FQNEAQ. With 1 base removed from V and 7 bases from J, the gap between germline ends came to 7 bases. The CDR3 sequence is 12 residues long. The CDR3 region has the DNA TGTGCCAGCAGCTTAGGGGGGATTGAAGCTTTCTTT. This encodes CASSLGGIEAFF.

The V call is TRBV28, the J call TRBJ1-6; possible D gene TRBD1, 5 bases. Germline V gives CDR1 MDHEN, CDR2 SYDVKM. Deletions cut 3 bases from V and 10 bases from J, with 13 bases between. The CDR3 loop spans 14 amino acids. The CDR3 loop reads CASSFAGWGSPLHF. In DNA, the CDR3 is TGTGCCAGCAGTTTTGCAGGGTGGGGGTCACCCCTCCACTTT.

This rearrangement joins TRBV7-9 to TRBJ1-4, with 8 bases matching TRBD1. The V gene's germline CDR1 is SEHNR and CDR2 FQNEAQ (reference sequence). V lost 6 bases and J lost 7; bases outside the gene matches: 7. This CDR3 comprises 14 residues. The CDR3 is CASRSQGGTEKLFF. CDR3 in DNA: TGTGCCAGCAGGTCACAGGGGGGGACTGAAAAACTGTTTTTT.

The chain employs TRBV5-6 and TRBJ2-2; 7 positions agree with TRBD1. V lost 4 bases to trimming and J lost 4 bases; unmatched junction nucleotides: 7. The length of the CDR3 is 15 residues. Germline-derived CDR1 and CDR2 are SGHDT and YYEEEE. The CDR3 bases are TGTGCCAGCAGCAGAAGACAGGGCCGCACCGGGGAGCTGTTTTTT. It yields the protein CASSRRQGRTGELFF.

This clone was recorded once. This sequence joins TRBV6-6 and TRBJ2-1, with a weak D call TRBD1 (5 bases). The CDR3 runs 11 residues. Looked up from germline, CDR1 is MNHNY and CDR2 is SVGAGI (reference sequence). Between the trimmed V and J ends, which lost 6 bases and 10 bases, there was a span of 10 bases. As DNA, the CDR3 is TGTGCCAGCAGGGCTGACAGAGAGCAGTTCTTC. Protein: CASRADREQFF.

The V gene is TRBV9, the J gene TRBJ1-2, with TRBD1 as a possible D gene (5 bases). The CDR3 length is 18 residues. Germline CDR1 SGDLS, CDR2 YYNGEE. Trimming pared 4 bases from V and 0 bases from J, leaving 22 bases between. The chain's CDR3 is CASSSAIDVRASNYGYTF. In DNA, the CDR3 is TGTGCCAGCAGCTCAGCTATCGATGTCAGGGCCTCTAACTATGGCTACACCTTC.

The V and J genes are TRBV29-1 and TRBJ2-6; D is unresolved. CDR3 length: 12 residues. Germline CDR1 and CDR2: SQVTM and ANQGSEA. Trimming took off 5 bases at V and 3 bases at J, with 5 bases between the two ends. CDR3 sequence: CSVPIGANVLTF. In DNA, the CDR3 is TGCAGCGTTCCTATTGGGGCCAACGTCCTGACTTTC. Full variable domain (remainder filled in from reference TRBV29-1 and TRBJ2-6): SAVISQKPSRDICQRGTSLTIQCQVDSQVTMMFWYRQQPGQSLTLIATANQGSEATYESGFVIDKFPISRPNLTFSTLTVSNMSPEDSSIYLCSVPIGANVLTFGAGSRLTVL.

This chain connects TRBV10-3 to TRBJ2-2; 7 positions match TRBD2. J lost 1 base, V lost 10 bases, and 12 bases had no gene match. CDR3 size: 16 residues. Germline values: CDR1 ENHRY, CDR2 SYGVKD. The CDR3 is CASNFRGEVNTGELFF. CDR3 sequence (DNA): TGTGCCAGCAATTTCCGGGGGGAAGTGAACACCGGGGAGCTGTTTTTT.

The gene calls are TRBV27 and TRBJ2-1; 11 nucleotides align to TRBD2. The ends lost 2 bases at V and 8 bases at J; junction bases unmatched: 5. This CDR3 comprises 15 residues. The germline V gene has CDR1 MNHEY and CDR2 SMNVEV (reference sequence). CDR3 amino acids: CASSLLVAGGDEQFF. In DNA, the CDR3 is TGTGCCAGCAGTTTACTAGTAGCGGGAGGGGATGAGCAGTTCTTC.

The chain joins TRBV7-9 to TRBJ2-6; possibly TRBD2 for D (6 bases). This CDR3 is built from 17 residues. Germline assignment: CDR1 SEHNR and CDR2 FQNEAQ (reference sequence). V lost 2 bases and J 0 bases, leaving 11 bases between the germline ends. CDR3 DNA: TGTGCCAGCAGCTTACGCGGGGCCAACTCTGGGGCCAACGTCCTGACTTTC. It is translated as CASSLRGANSGANVLTF.

V is TRBV27 and J is TRBJ1-4, with no clear D. The germline V and J ends were trimmed by 2 bases and 4 bases, with 11 bases remaining between them. CDR3 size: 15 residues. Germline CDR1 is MNHEY and CDR2 is SMNVEV (reference sequence). The DNA of the CDR3 is TGTGCCAGCAGTTTACGTAGTCAAATTAATGAAAAACTGTTTTTT. This encodes CASSLRSQINEKLFF.

The chain has TRBV10-2 and TRBJ1-2; D is undetermined. V shed 0 bases and J shed 8 bases, with 10 bases lying between them. The V gene's germline CDR1 is WSHSY and CDR2 SAAADI. There are 13 residues in the CDR3. The CDR3 nucleotides are TGCGCCAGCAGTGAGTCCCTGATCGGGGGCTACACCTTC. Translating it yields CASSESLIGGYTF.

The chain is built from TRBV4-1 and TRBJ2-3; 13 bases are a match to TRBD2. The CDR3 extends over 17 amino acids. CDR1 and CDR2 from the germline V gene are MGHRA and YSYEKL. J lost 4 bases, V lost 3 bases, and 7 bases had no gene match. The CDR3 DNA follows: TGCGCCAGCAGCCAGAGGACTAGCGGGAGAGATTCAGATACGCAGTATTTT. It encodes CASSQRTSGRDSDTQYF.